This T cell receptor beta chain emerged from a study of blood T cell repertoires in COVID-19. Study as a whole: Sites across the United States, Italy and Spain contributed samples from acute and convalescent COVID-19. The analysed material was cDNA or gDNA that came from T cells, B-cell-depleted T cells, or PBMCs.

In the source study's methods: Estimation of nucleated cell counts relied on the amplification of reference gene primers. The assay was immunoSEQ multiplex PCR, and TCRdb's table has in-frame clones only and misses some. Clonal size and the V and J genes are those of that table, whereas D and trimming came from the DNA. Here the sample spans around 360,000 clones, 87% being singletons. This CDR3 is built from 16 residues. Germline V gene sequence: CDR1 MNHEY, CDR2 SVGAGI. Deletions cut 4 bases from V and 4 bases from J, with 19 bases between. It was during active infection that Seattle patients were enrolled and then longitudinally followed.

The chain joins TRBV6-5 to TRBJ1-1; possibly TRBD1 for D (6 bases). The receptor's source is a woman aged 25-40 years with COVID-19, enrolled during active disease. Input material: peripheral blood. The DNA of the CDR3 is TGTGCCAGCAGTTCACTGTTTTTGGGGGCTCTCACTGAAGCTTTCTTT. Its protein product is CASSSLFLGALTEAFF.